This T cell receptor (beta chain) stems from a study of blood T cell repertoires in acute mononucleosis (dated by TCRdb to about 2020). Context from the whole study: To capture the memory response, convalescent samples were obtained between 5 and 8 months after the acute presentation. Mean blood EBV load was about 3.8 log10 genome copies per million B cells during acute infection and 2 to 3 at convalescence.

Findings and caveats that apply to the study as a whole: Only a few donors were included in the cohort, so group averages were based on very few individuals. Just roughly 9.1% of the unique acute clonotypes remained in convalescence, but these persisting clonotypes accounted for most of the response, and new, diverse de novo clonotypes seemingly replaced the other acute clonotypes. In TCR repertoire selection for BRLF1 (YVL-BR), TCRalpha CDR3 motifs had a dominant role, while TCRbeta had a minimal role. Because only a fraction of each donor's blood was analyzed, sampling error might partly explain the low overlap between acute and convalescent clonotypes.

At the junction V is shortened by 4 bases and J by 5 bases; bases outside the gene matches: 7. The CDR3 numbers 13 residues from cysteine through phenylalanine. Only the CDR3 DNA stays, 39 bases, in frame from base 1. CDR1 and CDR2 are read off the germline V gene as SQVTM and ANQGSEA. Total RNA from at least 8,000 sorted tetramer+ CD8 T cells was reverse transcribed into cDNA for TCR profiling. PCR amplification of CDR3 regions used primers annealing to V and J regions and added unique molecular identifiers so that templates could be tracked. Profiling of the TCRalpha and TCRbeta chains was done on the immunoSEQ platform, including the sequencing and error-correction standards of that platform. Turning to the authors' computational methods: Clonal copy numbers were corrected for sequencing and PCR errors, and IMGT conventions were followed to define CDR3s. Analysis was restricted to productive rearrangements and was performed with immunoSEQ Analyzer versions 2.0 and 3.0, and gene-pairing frequencies were further processed in Microsoft Excel. Circos plots were used to visualize V-J pairings, and MEME plus a custom motifSearch program were used to find CDR3 motifs. The OLGA algorithm was used to calculate the probability of generation of TCR sequences. A clonotype seen at both visits was called persistent, a clonotype seen only at the acute visit was called nonpersistent, and a clonotype seen only at convalescence was called de novo. A public TCR was defined as an amino acid clonotype used by more than one donor. Entries here come from immuneACCESS through TCRdb and include only in-frame sequences with V and J called. Some clones fail to appear in such tables; in the studies checked, an unresolved V gene covers under half of the shortfall, and the cause of the remainder is unknown. That table gives V, J and clone size, and the DNA gave D and trimming. The sample table shows 1,500 to 2,000 clones, and over 20% are seen once. The ten top clones hold roughly a quarter of the sample.

The time point label here, explained by the study, means: convalescence about 6 months (5-8 months) after acute presentation (visit 7). Over the course of primary infection, this study followed CD8 T cell responses against two immunodominant EBV epitopes, BRLF1 109 (YVL-BR) and BMLF1 280 (GLC-BM). A positive serum heterophile antibody test and EBV viral capsid antigen-specific IgM indicated primary EBV infection. Magnetic positive selection (MACS) was first used to enrich total CD8 T cells from PBMCs. A FACSAria III was used to sort live CD3+ CD8+ tetramer+ cells to a purity above 85%. A PE-conjugated tetramer loaded with the BRLF1 109-117 peptide was used to sort the cells. At both acute infection and convalescence, EBV epitope-specific CD8 T cells were tetramer-sorted, and the TCR repertoires of those cells were deep-sequenced directly ex vivo. A few people aged about 18 to 30 with clinical acute infectious mononucleosis and laboratory evidence of primary EBV infection were used as donors. Heparinized peripheral blood was drawn at clinical presentation with mononucleosis symptoms and again about 6 months later. PBMCs were isolated by Ficoll-Paque density gradient centrifugation.

This clone was detected a few times. The sample holds no much larger clone one base away, and base qualities are not on file. The source of this sequence is a woman in her late teens or twenties with infectious mononucleosis caused by EBV. This chain joins TRBV29-1 to TRBJ2-7, with TRBD2 matching 8 junction bases. Sequences were derived from EBV YVL epitope tetramer+ CD8+ T cells sorted from PBMCs, sampled during convalescence from infectious mononucleosis. The cell subset or site label here, explained by the study, means: CD8 T cells binding a tetramer with EBV BRLF1 109-117 peptide (YVL-BR). The base sequence is TGCAGCGTTGGACTAGCGCTTTACAACGAGCAGTACTTC. Its coded protein is CSVGLALYNEQYF.